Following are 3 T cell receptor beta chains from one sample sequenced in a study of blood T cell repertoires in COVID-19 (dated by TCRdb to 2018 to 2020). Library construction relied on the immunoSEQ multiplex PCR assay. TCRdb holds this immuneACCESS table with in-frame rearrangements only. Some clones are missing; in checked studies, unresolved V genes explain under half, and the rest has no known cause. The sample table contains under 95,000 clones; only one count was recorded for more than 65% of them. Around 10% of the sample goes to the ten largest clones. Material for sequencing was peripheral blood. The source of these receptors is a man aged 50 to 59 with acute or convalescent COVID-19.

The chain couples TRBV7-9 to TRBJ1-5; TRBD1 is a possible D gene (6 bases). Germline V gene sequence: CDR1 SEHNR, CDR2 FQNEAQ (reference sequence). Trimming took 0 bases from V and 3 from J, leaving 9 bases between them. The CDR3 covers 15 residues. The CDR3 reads CASSLAKGDNQPQHF. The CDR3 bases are TGTGCCAGCAGCTTAGCGAAGGGGGACAATCAGCCCCAGCATTTT.

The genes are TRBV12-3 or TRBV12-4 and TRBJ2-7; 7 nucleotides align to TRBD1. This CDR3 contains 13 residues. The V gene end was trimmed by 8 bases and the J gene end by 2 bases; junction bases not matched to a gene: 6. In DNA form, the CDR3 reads TGTGCCAGCGGGACAGCTGGAGCCTACGAGCAGTACTTC. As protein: CASGTAGAYEQYF.

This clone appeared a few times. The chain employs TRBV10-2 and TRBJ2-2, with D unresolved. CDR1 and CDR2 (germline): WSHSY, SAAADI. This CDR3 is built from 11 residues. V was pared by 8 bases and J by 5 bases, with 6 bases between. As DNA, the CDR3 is TGCGCCAGCGAACTGACCGGGGAGCTGTTTTTT. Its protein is CASELTGELFF.